One sample yielded the 22 T cell receptor beta chains listed below, sequenced in a study of cytomegalovirus exposure and HLA in healthy donors. The primer mix had 60 Vbeta and 13 Jbeta primers. Only in-frame clones appear in the TCRdb table, and some are missing; sequencing was by immunoSEQ multiplex PCR. Of about 250,000 clones in the sample, around 80% were seen once. The sample consisted of PBMCs. The receptors were gathered from a boy aged 5-17 years in good health and CMV-seronegative.

J is TRBJ2-2 and V is TRBV7-5; the table's D call TRBD1 went unverified against the DNA. TRBV7-5 is a pseudogene segment. The CDR3 is made up of 15 amino acids. CDR3 region: CARSFRRTGPGELFF. The CDR3 DNA sequence: TGTGCCAGAAGCTTTAGAAGGACAGGGCCCGGGGAGCTGTTTTTT.

V and J are TRBV5-1 and TRBJ2-7; 7 nucleotides agree with TRBD2. This CDR3 comprises 16 residues. The junction had 9 bases not matched to a gene; V was cut back by 0 bases and J by 3 bases. Germline loops: CDR1 SGHRS, CDR2 YFSETQ. CDR3 sequence (DNA): TGCGCCAGCAGCTTGGCGGGGGGAAACACCCTCTACGAGCAGTACTTC. Amino acids: CASSLAGGNTLYEQYF.

V is TRBV7-6 and J is TRBJ2-3; no clear D gene. The CDR3 is made up of 15 amino acids. Trimming left V 6 bases short and J 3 bases short, with 16 bases between. CDR1 and CDR2 (germline): SGHVS, FNYEAQ. Here the CDR3 DNA reads TGTGCCAGCAGTTTCCTAGGTGGTGAAACAGATACGCAGTATTTT. Its protein is CASSFLGGETDTQYF.

This clone was counted only a few times. The chain has TRBV6-5 and TRBJ1-1, with D tentatively TRBD1 (5 bases). CDR3 length: 15 amino acids. V was shortened by 8 bases and J by 0 bases, with 16 bases between the two germline ends. Germline V gene sequence: CDR1 MNHEY, CDR2 SVGAGI. CDR3 amino acids: CASRETVLMNTEAFF. The DNA for the CDR3 is TGTGCCAGCCGAGAGACAGTCCTTATGAACACTGAAGCTTTCTTT.

The rearrangement joins TRBV9 to TRBJ1-1; 8 positions agree with TRBD1. The CDR3 is 15 amino acids. From germline, CDR1 is SGDLS and CDR2 YYNGEE. J was trimmed by 8 bases and V by 0 bases; bases with no gene match: 9. Written as DNA, the CDR3 is TGTGCCAGCAGCGTAGGAGGAGGGACAGGCGAGGAAGCTTTCTTT. Amino acid sequence: CASSVGGGTGEEAFF.

The rearrangement uses TRBV6-1 and TRBJ1-3; a weak D match, TRBD1 (5 bases). This CDR3 comprises 16 residues. Trimming left V 5 bases short and J 4 bases short, with 18 bases between. Germline-derived CDR1 and CDR2 are MNHNS and SASEGT. Here the CDR3 reads CASSQGAGWSGNTIYF. The CDR3 DNA follows: TGTGCCAGCAGTCAAGGGGCAGGGTGGTCCGGAAACACCATATATTTT.

The chain couples TRBV6-5 to TRBJ1-2; 9 nucleotides agree with TRBD1. This CDR3 spans 16 amino acids. Germline V lookup: CDR1 MNHEY, CDR2 SVGAGI. J was trimmed by 4 bases and V by 4 bases; bases with no gene match: 10. Here the CDR3 reads CASSSPYRGRTYGYTF. The CDR3 coding sequence is TGTGCCAGCAGTTCACCTTACAGGGGGCGCACCTATGGCTACACCTTC.

V and J are TRBV2 and TRBJ2-1, with 9 bases fitting TRBD2. Germline V gene lookup returns CDR1 SNHLY and CDR2 FYNNEI. This CDR3 is built from 13 residues. J was trimmed by 10 bases and V by 5 bases; bases with no gene match: 6. The CDR3 region has the DNA TGTGCCAGCAGTACCTTTCTAGCGGGGGAGCAGTTCTTC. It yields the protein CASSTFLAGEQFF.

This clone was picked up a small number of times. The chain links TRBV9 to TRBJ1-3, with unresolved D. The CDR3 length is 15 residues. Trimming stripped 4 bases from V and 7 bases from J, with 18 bases between. Germline CDR1 is SGDLS and CDR2 is YYNGEE. The CDR3 spells CASSTTPDWRNTIYF. CDR3 coding DNA: TGTGCCAGCAGCACGACGCCAGACTGGAGGAACACCATATATTTT.

V gene TRBV30 combines with J gene TRBJ1-5; weak D call: TRBD1 (5 bases). Trimming took off 3 bases at V and 2 bases at J, with 17 bases between the two ends. CDR1 is GTSNPN and CDR2 is SVGIG in the germline V gene (reference sequence). The CDR3 contains 16 residues. The CDR3 sequence is CAWSGTFGRGNQPQHF. The CDR3 DNA follows: TGTGCCTGGAGCGGGACCTTCGGGAGGGGCAATCAGCCCCAGCATTTT.

J is TRBJ2-1 and V is TRBV9; D may be TRBD2 (7 bases). The CDR3 runs 15 residues. Trimming left V 0 bases short and J 5 bases short, with 12 bases between. Per the germline V gene, CDR1 is SGDLS and CDR2 is YYNGEE. DNA of the CDR3: TGTGCCAGCAGCGTAGGAAGGGGGGGCCACAATGAGCAGTTCTTC. Encoded protein: CASSVGRGGHNEQFF.

The chain couples TRBV2 to TRBJ2-3; 12 bases are a match to TRBD2. The CDR3 runs 15 residues. V shed 6 bases and J 6 bases; nucleotides not matched to a gene: 7. The germline V gene encodes CDR1 SNHLY and CDR2 FYNNEI. CDR3 bases: TGTGCCAGCAGGAGACTAGCGGGAGTTCTTGATACGCAGTATTTT. As protein: CASRRLAGVLDTQYF.

V gene TRBV5-4 combines with J gene TRBJ2-5, with 10 bases fitting TRBD2. The CDR3 loop spans 14 amino acids. Trimming at V came to 1 base and at J to 5 bases, leaving 2 bases not matched to a gene. In germline, CDR1 is SGHNT, CDR2 YYREEE (reference sequence). The CDR3 DNA is TGTGCCAGCAGCTTGACTAGCGGGGTGGAGACCCAGTACTTC. Its protein is CASSLTSGVETQYF.

The chain carries TRBV4-1 and TRBJ2-7; 10 bases fit TRBD2. Germline V gives CDR1 MGHRA, CDR2 YSYEKL. This CDR3 spans 15 amino acids. Germline trimming cut 2 bases from V and 2 bases from J; bases unmatched to any gene: 3. The CDR3 sequence is CASSQLAGATYEQYF. In DNA, the CDR3 is TGCGCCAGCAGCCAACTAGCGGGAGCAACCTACGAGCAGTACTTC.

This chain links TRBV19 with TRBJ1-1, with 8 bases aligning to TRBD1. This CDR3 contains 14 residues. Germline V gives CDR1 LNHDA, CDR2 SQIVND (reference sequence). Trimming removed 7 bases from V and 1 base from J; junction bases left unmatched: 5. The CDR3, as DNA: TGTGCCAGTATTAACAGGGGGAGGAACACTGAAGCTTTCTTT. Encoded protein: CASINRGRNTEAFF.

CDR3 sequence: CASKFAQGENTEAFF. The CDR3 nucleotides read TGTGCCAGTAAATTCGCCCAGGGCGAGAACACTGAAGCTTTCTTT. The chain couples TRBV19 to TRBJ1-1; tentatively, D is TRBD1 (5 bases). The length of the CDR3 is 15 residues. V lost 7 bases and J 1 base, leaving 16 bases between the germline ends. CDR1 and CDR2 (germline): LNHDA, SQIVND (reference sequence).

The CDR3 is CASSHPRQENTEAFF. DNA of the CDR3: TGCGCCAGCAGCCACCCAAGGCAGGAGAACACTGAAGCTTTCTTT. The chain employs TRBV4-1 and TRBJ1-1; D gene ambiguous. Germline CDR1 and CDR2: MGHRA and YSYEKL. The CDR3 consists of 15 residues. V was pared by 3 bases and J by 1 base, with 12 bases between.

As concerns this clone: At one end, the junction sequence differs from germline, possibly due to a read error. The chain is built from TRBV29-1 and TRBJ1-1; the D gene is possibly TRBD1 (6 bases). CDR1 and CDR2 from the germline V gene are SQVTM and ANQGSEA. The length of the CDR3 is 12 residues. The CDR3 DNA follows: TGCAGCGTAAAAGGATATAATCTGGGGGCTTTTTTT. Translated, it gives CSVKGYNLGAFF.

The count of this clone is one. The chain employs TRBV30 and TRBJ2-7, with TRBD2 as a possible D gene (6 bases). Germline V CDR1 and CDR2: GTSNPN, SVGIG (reference sequence). The V end lost 2 bases, the J end lost 7 bases, and 15 bases lay between the germline ends. The CDR3 is made up of 13 amino acids. As DNA, the CDR3 is TGTGCCTGGAGTCCGACGGGACTTCTTGAGCAGTACTTC. Its protein product is CAWSPTGLLEQYF.

The chain is built from TRBV5-1 and TRBJ2-3; no firm D call. In germline, CDR1 is SGHRS, CDR2 YFSETQ. This CDR3 is 14 amino acids long. The germline V and J ends were trimmed by 5 bases and 2 bases, with 12 bases remaining between them. The CDR3 nucleotides are TGCGCCAGCAGATGGAGTGGATACACAGATACGCAGTATTTT. Protein product: CASRWSGYTDTQYF.

This chain connects TRBV27 to TRBJ2-7; D is possibly TRBD2 (6 bases). Germline V gene lookup returns CDR1 MNHEY and CDR2 SMNVEV (reference sequence). The CDR3 extends over 13 amino acids. V lost 2 bases and J 3 bases, leaving 8 bases between the germline ends. CDR3 nucleotide sequence: TGTGCCAGCAGTTTACCGGGAGTCTACGAGCAGTACTTC. Translated: CASSLPGVYEQYF.

The chain combines TRBV29-1 with TRBJ1-1; no reliable D call. The CDR3 consists of 14 residues. With 4 bases removed from V and 1 base from J, the gap between germline ends came to 13 bases. From germline, CDR1 is SQVTM and CDR2 ANQGSEA. Here the CDR3 DNA reads TGCAGCGTTGTCCCACAGCTCAAGAACACTGAAGCTTTCTTT. It codes for CSVVPQLKNTEAFF.